The 28 T cell receptor beta chains presented below share a single source sample, sequenced in a study of blood T cell repertoires in COVID-19. The data were produced by immunoSEQ multiplex PCR, yet TCRdb's version contains in-frame clones alone and is incomplete. The table includes around 47,000 clones, around nine tenths detected once. The sequenced material came from peripheral blood. All receptors derive from a man aged 50 or older with active COVID-19.

The chain recombines TRBV6-6 with TRBJ2-7; a weak D match, TRBD2 (6 bases). The CDR3 contains 12 residues. Germline V lookup: CDR1 MNHNY, CDR2 SVGAGI (reference sequence). With 9 bases removed from V and 9 bases from J, the gap between germline ends came to 18 bases. The CDR3 is CASSGTGEAQYF. The CDR3 DNA reads TGTGCCAGTTCAGGGACGGGAGAGGCGCAGTACTTC.

The V and J genes are TRBV7-2 and TRBJ1-2; 9 bases match TRBD1. Losses at the gene ends were 5 bases for V and 3 bases for J; bases not matched to a gene: 4. The length of the CDR3 is 14 residues. The V gene's germline CDR1 is SGHTA and CDR2 FQGNSA. The CDR3 DNA reads as TGTGCCAGCAGCCTACAGGGGGCGGACTATGGCTACACCTTC. It is translated as CASSLQGADYGYTF.

The chain is built from TRBV2 and TRBJ2-7; possible D gene TRBD1, 6 bases. The V gene's germline CDR1 is SNHLY and CDR2 FYNNEI. The V end lost 5 bases, the J end lost 5 bases, and 13 bases lay between the germline ends. This CDR3 comprises 13 residues. CDR3 in DNA: TGTGCCAGCAGTTTCCAGGGGTACGACGAGCAGTACTTC. Its translation is CASSFQGYDEQYF.

The chain employs TRBV6-1 and TRBJ2-5; 12 bases are shared with TRBD2. V lost 2 bases to trimming and J lost 2 bases; unmatched junction nucleotides: 3. Germline-derived CDR1 and CDR2 are MNHNS and SASEGT. The CDR3 spans 16 residues. The CDR3 reads CASSELAGGPQETQYF. In DNA, the CDR3 is TGTGCCAGCAGTGAACTAGCGGGGGGGCCGCAAGAGACCCAGTACTTC.

A single count supports this clone. The CDR3 reads CASSKRSGPRPSEQYF. The CDR3 DNA is TGTGCCAGCAGCAAGAGAAGCGGGCCGAGACCAAGCGAGCAGTACTTC. This chain joins TRBV21-1 and TRBJ2-7; the DNA was not used to check the table's D call, TRBD2. TRBV21-1 is annotated as a pseudogene. This CDR3 is 16 amino acids long.

This chain uses TRBV7-9 with TRBJ2-5; 8 nucleotides agree with TRBD1. V lost 6 bases and J lost 1; bases outside the gene matches: 7. This CDR3 region has 15 residues. CDR1 and CDR2 (germline): SEHNR, FQNEAQ (reference sequence). CDR3: CASSFGQGRQETQYF. The DNA of the CDR3 is TGTGCCAGCAGTTTCGGACAGGGACGCCAAGAGACCCAGTACTTC.

V usage is TRBV7-3 and J usage is TRBJ2-3, with a weak D call TRBD2 (6 bases). The CDR3 is made up of 15 amino acids. Per the germline V gene, CDR1 is SGHTA and CDR2 is FQGTGA. V was trimmed by 1 base and J by 4 bases, leaving 12 bases between them. The CDR3 sequence is CASSLRRGRPDTQYF. CDR3 coding DNA: TGTGCCAGCAGCTTAAGGCGGGGACGGCCAGATACGCAGTATTTT.

This sequence joins TRBV3-1 (or the pseudogene TRBV3-2) and TRBJ2-7; the match to TRBD2 covers 11 bases. Trimming took 3 bases from V and 2 from J; bases not matched to a gene: 0. This CDR3 has 14 amino acids. Germline V gene data show CDR1 as LGHDT and CDR2 as YNNKEL (reference sequence). The CDR3 is CASSQTSGTYEQYF. CDR3 nucleotide sequence: TGTGCCAGCAGCCAGACTAGCGGGACCTACGAGCAGTACTTC.

V gene TRBV7-2 combines with J gene TRBJ2-1, with 11 bases that match TRBD2. The CDR3 spans 15 residues. V shed 1 base and J 9 bases; nucleotides not matched to a gene: 5. Germline values: CDR1 SGHTA, CDR2 FQGNSA. CDR3 bases: TGTGCCAGCAGCTTAGTCCTAGCGGGAGGAGGTGAGCAGTTCTTC. This sequence encodes CASSLVLAGGGEQFF.

The chain combines TRBV28 with TRBJ2-2; 8 bases align to TRBD2. The CDR3 is 18 residues long. Germline assignment: CDR1 MDHEN and CDR2 SYDVKM. V was pared by 5 bases and J by 4 bases, with 15 bases of the junction left unmatched. The chain's CDR3 is CASSASLFGGAGTGELFF. CDR3 nucleotide sequence: TGTGCCAGCAGTGCGTCACTCTTCGGGGGGGCAGGCACCGGGGAGCTGTTTTTT.

The V call is TRBV7-8, the J call TRBJ1-1; no definite D call. Germline V lookup: CDR1 SGHVS, CDR2 FQNEAQ. The CDR3 consists of 13 residues. V dropped 3 bases and J dropped 1 base, with 6 bases sitting between them. DNA of the CDR3: TGTGCCAGCAGCTTCTCCCGGAACACTGAAGCTTTCTTT. Translation: CASSFSRNTEAFF.

The rearrangement uses TRBV19 and TRBJ2-1, with TRBD2 identical over 13 bases. The CDR3 spans 14 residues. Germline CDR1 is LNHDA and CDR2 is SQIVND (reference sequence). Trimming cost V 3 bases and J 7 bases; bases outside gene matches: 0. CDR3 in DNA: TGTGCCAGTAGTATGACTAGCGGGGGGAATGAGCAGTTCTTC. Protein sequence: CASSMTSGGNEQFF.

This sequence joins TRBV19 and TRBJ2-3; 8 bases align to TRBD1. The CDR3 spans 14 residues. The trim removed 3 bases at V and 4 bases at J, leaving 3 bases unmatched. Per germline, CDR1 LNHDA and CDR2 SQIVND (reference sequence). This chain's CDR3 is CASSIRGPSDTQYF. The CDR3 nucleotides are TGTGCCAGTAGTATCAGGGGGCCCTCAGATACGCAGTATTTT.

V gene TRBV4-2 combines with J gene TRBJ1-2; no firm D call. The CDR3 sequence is 14 residues long. Looked up from germline, CDR1 is LGHNA and CDR2 is YNFKEQ. Trimming shortened V by 4 bases and J by 2 bases, and 11 bases separated the two germline ends. CDR3 residues: CASSPEVGNYGYTF. CDR3 bases: TGTGCCAGCAGCCCGGAAGTCGGGAACTATGGCTACACCTTC.

This clone has a count of ten or more. This chain connects TRBV7-8 to TRBJ2-7; possibly TRBD2 for D (6 bases). V lost 4 bases, J lost 5 bases, and 12 bases lay in between. This CDR3 has 13 residues. The germline V gene has CDR1 SGHVS and CDR2 FQNEAQ. As DNA, the CDR3 is TGTGCCAGCAGCTACCCAAGGAGGGACGAGCAGTACTTC. It specifies CASSYPRRDEQYF.

This clone occurred once. The chain uses TRBV18 and TRBJ2-2; tentatively, D is TRBD2 (6 bases). Per the germline V gene, CDR1 is KGHSH and CDR2 is LQKENI. This CDR3 is built from 15 residues. Between the trimmed V and J ends, which lost 0 bases and 2 bases, there was a span of 7 bases. The CDR3: CASSPPGTNTGELFF. For the CDR3, the DNA is TGTGCCAGCTCACCACCGGGGACTAACACCGGGGAGCTGTTTTTT.

A few counts support this clone. The CDR3 bases are TGTGCCAGTCAAAGAGAGGATGGGAACTATGGCTACACCTTC. Translated, it gives CASQREDGNYGYTF. V is TRBV2 and J is TRBJ1-2; D is undetermined. Germline assignment: CDR1 SNHLY and CDR2 FYNNEI. CDR3 length: 14 residues. V gave up 9 bases and J gave up 2 bases, with 16 bases separating them.

The chain links TRBV11-2 to TRBJ2-3; D might be TRBD1 (5 bases). The germline V gene encodes CDR1 SGHAT and CDR2 FQNNGV. Trimming shortened V by 1 base and J by 3 bases, and 8 bases separated the two germline ends. This CDR3 spans 14 amino acids. The CDR3 DNA reads TGTGCCAGCAGCTTAGCCCCAGGGACAGATACGCAGTATTTT. This encodes CASSLAPGTDTQYF.

This clone was recorded once. The rearrangement uses TRBV19 and TRBJ2-3; D is unresolved. Trimming took off 5 bases at V and 1 base at J, with 10 bases between the two ends. The CDR3 runs to 14 residues. CDR1 and CDR2 from the germline V gene are LNHDA and SQIVND (reference sequence). The CDR3 sequence: CASSPRVGTDTQYF. In nucleotides, the CDR3 is TGTGCCAGTAGTCCCCGGGTTGGCACAGATACGCAGTATTTT. The full variable domain, rest sourced from reference TRBV19 and TRBJ2-3, is DGGITQSPKYLFRKEGQNVTLSCEQNLNHDAMYWYRQDPGQGLRLIYYSQIVNDFQKGDIAEGYSVSREKKESFPLTVTSAQKNPTAFYLCASSPRVGTDTQYFGPGTRLTVL.

This rearrangement joins TRBV13 to TRBJ2-7, with no clear D. The ends were cut back, 0 bases at V and 3 bases at J, with 3 bases in the middle. CDR1 PRHDT and CDR2 FYEKMQ come from the germline V gene (reference sequence). The CDR3 spans 12 residues. The CDR3 DNA reads as TGTGCCAGCAGCTTAGGGTACTACGAGCAGTACTTC. Encoded protein: CASSLGYYEQYF.

The chain recombines TRBV7-3 with TRBJ2-1; 8 bases match TRBD2. CDR1 and CDR2 from the germline V gene are SGHTA and FQGTGA. V dropped 5 bases and J dropped 5; count of bases not matched to a gene: 5. The CDR3 has 14 residues. CDR3 bases: TGTGCCAGCAGCAAAGCGGGAGTGGACAATGAGCAGTTCTTC. Its protein is CASSKAGVDNEQFF.

This chain connects TRBV9 to TRBJ1-2; TRBD1 might be the D (6 bases). Per the germline V gene, CDR1 is SGDLS and CDR2 is YYNGEE. This CDR3 contains 14 residues. V lost 4 bases, J lost 1 base, and 11 bases lay in between. The CDR3 nucleotides read TGTGCCAGCAGCCCCCCACAGGGTAACTATGGCTACACCTTC. Translation gives CASSPPQGNYGYTF.

The chain employs TRBV6-6 and TRBJ2-1; D is undetermined. CDR1 is MNHNY, CDR2 SVGAGI, per germline (reference sequence). The ends were cut back, 0 bases at V and 10 bases at J, with 7 bases in the middle. The CDR3 spans 12 residues. CDR3 amino acids: CASSYSEREQFF. CDR3 nucleotide sequence: TGTGCCAGCAGTTACTCGGAGAGGGAGCAGTTCTTC.

This chain uses TRBV28 with TRBJ1-2; tentatively, D is TRBD1 (5 bases). Germline-derived CDR1 and CDR2 are MDHEN and SYDVKM. V lost 3 bases to trimming and J lost 2 bases, with 13 bases between them. This CDR3 is 15 amino acids long. CDR3 residues: CASSFSGWVNYGYTF. As DNA, the CDR3 is TGTGCCAGCAGTTTCTCAGGGTGGGTAAACTATGGCTACACCTTC.

The chain recombines TRBV15 with TRBJ2-7; 9 nucleotides line up with TRBD2. The germline V gene encodes CDR1 LNHNV and CDR2 YYDKDF (reference sequence). This CDR3 comprises 16 residues. The V gene end was trimmed by 0 bases and the J gene end by 6 bases; junction bases not matched to a gene: 9. The CDR3 DNA reads TGTGCCACCAGCAGAGATAAGGATAGCGGGGGCCTCGAGCAGTACTTC. As protein: CATSRDKDSGGLEQYF.

The rearrangement joins TRBV7-8 to TRBJ2-5, with 8 bases matching TRBD1. This CDR3 contains 17 residues. Germline CDR1 reads SGHVS; CDR2 reads FQNEAQ. The V gene end was trimmed by 2 bases and the J gene end by 6 bases; junction bases not matched to a gene: 14. DNA for the CDR3: TGTGCCAGCAGCTTATACCCCCCCCACAGGGGGTTGCAGACCCAGTACTTC. Residues: CASSLYPPHRGLQTQYF.

The gene calls are TRBV28 and TRBJ2-2; the match to TRBD1 covers 8 bases. Germline V CDR1 and CDR2: MDHEN, SYDVKM. V shed 8 bases and J 4 bases; nucleotides not matched to a gene: 3. This CDR3 is built from 13 residues. CDR3 sequence reads: CASLTGGTGELFF. In nucleotides, the CDR3 is TGTGCCAGCTTAACAGGGGGCACCGGGGAGCTGTTTTTT.

The rearrangement joins TRBV28 to TRBJ1-6; maybe TRBD1 (6 bases). This CDR3 has 15 residues. Trimming removed 8 bases from V and 6 bases from J, with 17 bases in between. CDR1 and CDR2 (germline): MDHEN, SYDVKM. Here the CDR3 DNA reads TGTGCCAGCGGTCCGGTCGGACAGACTAATTCACCCCTCCACTTT. Its translation: CASGPVGQTNSPLHF.